This T cell receptor (beta chain) came from a study of T cell repertoires in cytomegalovirus infection. Study at large: The study used recently identified HLA-C-restricted and well-studied HLA-B-restricted CMV epitopes. CMV infection together with matching HLA type was indicated by public TCR beta signatures.

This clonotype was recorded a few times. The antigen is unknown. A single record per CDR3 protein comes from TCRdb applying MiXCR to the reads. In the table there are approximately 770,000 distinct CDR3 sequences, just under 30% of which are singletons. V lost 6 bases to trimming and J lost 6 bases; unmatched junction nucleotides: 5. Germline CDR1 is SEHNR and CDR2 is FQNEAQ (reference sequence). The CDR3 length is 14 residues. The J gene is TRBJ1-6, the V gene TRBV7-9; 7 bases map to TRBD1. This clonotype was obtained from a human donor in good health (CMV status not recorded). Some clones in this sample may be carry-over from other donors' samples. Sequences were derived from cultured CD8+ T cells from PBMCs, sampled from culture after CMV antigen stimulation. CDR3 bases: TGTGCCAGCAGGTTGACAGGGTCTAATTCACCCCTCCACTTT. As protein: CASRLTGSNSPLHF.